These 9 T cell receptor beta chains originate from one sample sequenced in a study of T-cell reconstitution after alpha-beta-depleted transplantation in children. During its preparation, the TCRbeta library received unique molecular identifiers. TCRdb itself ran the PCR reads through MiXCR, one entry per CDR3 protein. The sample lists about 580,000 distinct CDR3 sequences; roughly 23% were seen once. The sample here was PBMCs, mostly from graft donor cells, taken 360 days after TCRalphabeta/CD19-depleted stem cell transplant. The source of these receptors is a boy in the first two years of life who had a stem cell transplant for acute myeloid leukemia, so the T cells may come from the graft donor.

This clonotype showed up many times. The rearrangement links TRBV7-2 to TRBJ2-7; D possibly corresponds to TRBD1 (6 bases). Germline assignment: CDR1 SGHTA and CDR2 FQGNSA. V lost 3 bases to trimming and J lost 2 bases, with 11 bases between them. The CDR3 consists of 14 residues. This chain's CDR3 is CASSLRQAPYEQYF. DNA for the CDR3: TGTGCCAGCAGCTTGAGACAGGCGCCCTACGAGCAGTACTTC.

The gene calls are TRBV28 and TRBJ1-3, with unresolved D. The germline V gene has CDR1 MDHEN and CDR2 SYDVKM. With 5 bases removed from V and 2 bases from J, the gap between germline ends came to 7 bases. CDR3 length: 13 residues. CDR3 coding DNA: TGTGCCAGCAGTGCTCTTACTGGAAACACCATATATTTT. As protein: CASSALTGNTIYF.

The chain carries TRBV29-1 and TRBJ2-2; 9 bases agree with TRBD1. CDR1 is SQVTM, CDR2 ANQGSEA, per germline. V lost 7 bases to trimming and J lost 4 bases; unmatched junction nucleotides: 1. This CDR3 region has 12 residues. The CDR3 DNA reads as TGCAGCGCGACAGGGGGCACCGGGGAGCTGTTTTTT. Encoded protein: CSATGGTGELFF.

The V gene is TRBV15, the J gene TRBJ2-7; D possibly corresponds to TRBD2 (6 bases). The CDR3 has 14 residues. Germline lookup yields CDR1 LNHNV and CDR2 YYDKDF (reference sequence). The V end was cut by 1 base, the J end by 5 bases, with 12 bases between. The chain's CDR3 is CATSRVGRGNEQYF. The CDR3 nucleotides are TGTGCCACCAGCAGAGTAGGACGGGGGAACGAGCAGTACTTC.

V usage is TRBV5-6 and J usage is TRBJ2-7, with TRBD1 as a possible D gene (6 bases). Germline CDR1 reads SGHDT; CDR2 reads YYEEEE. CDR3 length equals 14 residues. CDR3 DNA sequence: TGTGCCAGCGGCTCGCCGGGACAATCCCACGAGCATTACGTC. Residues: CASGSPGQSHEHYV.

This clonotype was recorded at least ten times. V and J are TRBV4-2 and TRBJ2-4, with 7 bases lining up with TRBD2. CDR3 size: 17 residues. After removal of 2 bases from V and 1 base from J, the junction contained 8 bases not matched to a gene. CDR1 is LGHNA, CDR2 YNFKEQ, per germline. The CDR3 protein is CASSQTRGGQAKNIQYF. In DNA form, the CDR3 reads TGTGCCAGCAGCCAAACCCGGGGAGGGCAGGCCAAAAACATTCAGTACTTC.

Only a few counts were recorded for this clonotype. The chain employs TRBV6-2 or TRBV6-3 and TRBJ2-1; 15 bases fit TRBD2. Germline assignment: CDR1 MNHEY and CDR2 SVGEGT. The CDR3 covers 18 residues. Losses at the gene ends were 5 bases for V and 2 bases for J; bases not matched to a gene: 7. The CDR3 region has the DNA TGTGCCAGCAGTCCGCCGGGACTAGCGGGGGGCCCCTACAATGAGCAGTTCTTC. As protein: CASSPPGLAGGPYNEQFF.

The J gene is TRBJ2-1, the V gene TRBV5-1; D is possibly TRBD2 (5 bases). The CDR3 totals 15 residues. CDR1 and CDR2 (germline): SGHRS, YFSETQ. Trimming removed 4 bases from V and 3 bases from J, with 14 bases in between. Here the CDR3 reads CASSPTGIGYNEQFF. CDR3 DNA sequence: TGCGCCAGCAGCCCCACCGGGATCGGCTACAATGAGCAGTTCTTC.

The CDR3 spells CASRGYAPNEQFF. In nucleotides, the CDR3 is TGTGCCAGTCGAGGGTATGCTCCGAATGAGCAGTTCTTC. The rearrangement uses TRBV2 and TRBJ2-1, with a possible D match to TRBD2 (5 bases). CDR1 and CDR2 from the germline V gene are SNHLY and FYNNEI. V shed 9 bases and J shed 7 bases, with 16 bases lying between them. CDR3 length: 13 amino acids.